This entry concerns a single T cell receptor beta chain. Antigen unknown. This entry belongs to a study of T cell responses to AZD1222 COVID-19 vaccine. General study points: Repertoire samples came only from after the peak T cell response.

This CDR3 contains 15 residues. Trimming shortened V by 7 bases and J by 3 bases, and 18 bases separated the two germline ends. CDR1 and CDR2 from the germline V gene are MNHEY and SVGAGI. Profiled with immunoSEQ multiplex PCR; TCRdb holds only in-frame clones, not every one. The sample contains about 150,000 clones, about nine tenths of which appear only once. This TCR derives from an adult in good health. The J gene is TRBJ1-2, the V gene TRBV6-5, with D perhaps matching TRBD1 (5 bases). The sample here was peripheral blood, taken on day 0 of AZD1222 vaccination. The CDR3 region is CASTHQGGIHYGYTF. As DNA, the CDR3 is TGTGCCAGCACTCATCAGGGCGGCATTCACTATGGCTACACCTTC.